Below, 30 T cell receptor beta chains from the same sample are listed, as sequenced in a study of T cells in Graves' hyperthyroidism and ophthalmopathy. Amplification of TCR beta CDR3 regions used RNA as the template. The HTBI set primed first-round TCR CDR3 RT-PCR. TCRdb reprocessed the multiplex PCR reads via MiXCR and lists one record per CDR3 protein. The sample includes roughly 500,000 distinct CDR3 sequences, 46% of them seen just once. The sample taken for sequencing was peripheral blood or thyroid tissue (not recorded which). The receptors come from an adult woman with Graves' disease, either hyperthyroidism or ophthalmopathy (not recorded which).

Points on this clonotype: An end of the junction does not agree with germline; a read error may underlie this. The V and J genes are TRBV6-5 and TRBJ2-6, with 9 positions matching TRBD1. This CDR3 is 14 amino acids long. Per germline, CDR1 MNHEY and CDR2 SVGAGI. CDR3 DNA sequence: TGTGCCAGCAGTTACCTGACAGGGGGCAACGTCCTGACTTTC. It translates to CASSYLTGGNVLTF.

This clonotype was counted many times. This chain's CDR3 is CASSSVLGLNSGNTIYF. DNA of the CDR3: TGTGCCAGCAGTTCAGTTTTGGGTCTTAACTCTGGAAACACCATATATTTT. The chain has TRBV12-3 or TRBV12-4 and TRBJ1-3; D is unresolved. This CDR3 contains 17 residues. V was clipped by 4 bases and J by 0 bases, with 16 bases between them.

This clonotype is a singleton in its sample. The chain carries TRBV9 and TRBJ2-7; 8 bases agree with TRBD2. The junction had 8 bases not matched to a gene; V was cut back by 4 bases and J by 2 bases. The CDR3 has 15 residues. Germline CDR1 and CDR2: SGDLS and YYNGEE. The chain's CDR3 is CASSYKIGRAYEQYF. The CDR3 coding sequence is TGTGCCAGCAGCTACAAGATCGGGAGGGCCTACGAGCAGTACTTC.

This clonotype occurred a few times. The chain uses TRBV29-1 and TRBJ1-2, with D possibly matching TRBD1 (6 bases). Per the germline V gene, CDR1 is SQVTM and CDR2 is ANQGSEA. The CDR3 length is 11 residues. Trimming left V 6 bases short and J 7 bases short, with 12 bases between. The CDR3 is CSVRGAGGYTF. CDR3 nucleotides: TGCAGCGTGAGGGGGGCTGGTGGCTACACCTTC.

This chain uses TRBV10-3 with TRBJ2-5; maybe TRBD1 (6 bases). V shed 11 bases and J shed 5 bases, with 18 bases lying between them. Germline V CDR1 and CDR2: ENHRY, SYGVKD. This CDR3 spans 13 amino acids. The CDR3 DNA is TGTGCCTCTTCGAGGGGGATGATGGAGACCCAGTACTTC. Protein: CASSRGMMETQYF.

V and J are TRBV7-9 and TRBJ1-5, with D unresolved. The CDR3 runs 13 residues. With 6 bases removed from V and 7 bases from J, the gap between germline ends came to 13 bases. Germline CDR1 and CDR2: SEHNR and FQNEAQ (reference sequence). The CDR3 is CASSEDLKQPQHF. The CDR3 DNA reads TGTGCCAGCAGTGAGGATCTGAAGCAGCCCCAGCATTTT.

Many counts were recorded for this clonotype. The chain has TRBV13 and TRBJ1-4; D not resolved. Germline CDR1 reads PRHDT; CDR2 reads FYEKMQ (reference sequence). V gave up 1 base and J gave up 3 bases, with 0 bases separating them. This CDR3 contains 12 residues. This CDR3 reads CASSLANEKLFF. The CDR3 DNA is TGTGCCAGCAGCTTAGCTAATGAAAAACTGTTTTTT.

This clonotype was seen ten or more times. The chain has TRBV7-9 and TRBJ2-7; 11 bases are shared with TRBD1. The CDR3 totals 18 residues. Germline-derived CDR1 and CDR2 are SEHNR and FQNEAQ (reference sequence). Trimming at V came to 5 bases and at J to 3 bases, leaving 15 bases not matched to a gene. CDR3 protein: CASSLLRDRGSFGYEQYF. CDR3 coding DNA: TGTGCCAGCAGCCTACTCCGGGACAGGGGGTCTTTTGGCTACGAGCAGTACTTC.

The table lists this clonotype with many counts. The V call is TRBV20-1, the J call TRBJ1-5; D is unresolved. Deletions cut 1 base from V and 7 bases from J, with 17 bases between. Germline-derived CDR1 and CDR2 are DFQATT and SNEGSKA (reference sequence). The CDR3 is 15 amino acids. The CDR3 spells CSARAPTVSRQPQHF. DNA for the CDR3: TGCAGTGCTAGAGCCCCCACAGTGTCGAGGCAGCCCCAGCATTTT.

The rearrangement joins TRBV20-1 to TRBJ1-1; possible D gene TRBD1, 5 bases. The CDR3 spans 14 residues. The V gene's germline CDR1 is DFQATT and CDR2 SNEGSKA (reference sequence). Deletions cut 2 bases from V and 1 base from J, with 11 bases between. Here the CDR3 reads CSARTGGRNTEAFF. Here the CDR3 DNA reads TGCAGTGCTAGAACGGGGGGGAGGAACACTGAAGCTTTCTTT.

This clonotype was counted at least ten times. The chain links TRBV5-4 to TRBJ1-2; D ambiguous. Germline loops: CDR1 SGHNT, CDR2 YYREEE (reference sequence). The CDR3 length is 13 residues. V shed 4 bases and J shed 9 bases, with 16 bases lying between them. DNA of the CDR3: TGTGCCAGCAGCGTGGACGGGGTACGGAGCTACACCTTC. This codes for CASSVDGVRSYTF.

The chain uses TRBV25-1 and TRBJ1-6; D is ambiguous. The V and J ends lost 4 bases and 6 bases respectively, with 16 bases between them. Germline V gene lookup returns CDR1 MGHDK and CDR2 SYGVNS. This CDR3 is 16 amino acids long. CDR3 bases: TGTGCCAGCAGTGCTACCCTTCCGGCGGGTAATTCACCCCTCCACTTT. Translation: CASSATLPAGNSPLHF. The variable domain in full, completed from reference TRBV25-1 and TRBJ1-6, reads EADIYQTPRYLVIGTGKKITLECSQTMGHDKMYWYQQDPGMELHLIHYSYGVNSTEKGDLSSESTVSRIRTEHFPLTLESARPSHTSQYLCASSATLPAGNSPLHFGNGTRLTVT.

This clonotype was counted many times. The chain carries TRBV7-2 and TRBJ2-5, with a tentative D call TRBD1 (6 bases). Looked up from germline, CDR1 is SGHTA and CDR2 is FQGNSA. V was shortened by 1 base and J by 0 bases, with 12 bases between the two germline ends. This CDR3 is 16 amino acids long. The CDR3 loop is CASSLGTVLYQETQYF. CDR3 nucleotides: TGTGCCAGCAGCTTAGGGACAGTTCTTTACCAAGAGACCCAGTACTTC.

This clonotype has ten or more counts. The chain joins TRBV5-8 to TRBJ2-5; 9 nucleotides match TRBD2. The length of the CDR3 is 15 residues. The germline V gene encodes CDR1 SGHTS and CDR2 YDEGEE. Trimming cost V 5 bases and J 5 bases; bases outside gene matches: 10. This CDR3 reads CASRRGGRAGETQYF. The CDR3 nucleotides are TGTGCCAGCAGAAGGGGCGGGAGGGCCGGTGAGACCCAGTACTTC.

The chain joins TRBV29-1 to TRBJ1-1; 8 bases align to TRBD1. There are 14 residues in the CDR3. The germline V gene encodes CDR1 SQVTM and CDR2 ANQGSEA. V lost 4 bases to trimming and J lost 3 bases; unmatched junction nucleotides: 7. Here the CDR3 reads CSVARTGRYTEAFF. The CDR3 nucleotides read TGCAGCGTTGCAAGGACAGGGCGCTACACTGAAGCTTTCTTT.

At least ten counts were recorded for this clonotype. The V call is TRBV9, the J call TRBJ2-3; no firm D call. The CDR3 has 12 amino acids. Germline assignment: CDR1 SGDLS and CDR2 YYNGEE. The V end was cut by 0 bases, the J end by 4 bases, with 3 bases between. In nucleotides, the CDR3 is TGTGCCAGCAGCGTAGGGGCAGATACGCAGTATTTT. Protein: CASSVGADTQYF.

This chain uses TRBV7-2 with TRBJ2-7; 8 bases are shared with TRBD2. The CDR3 runs 14 residues. Germline lookup yields CDR1 SGHTA and CDR2 FQGNSA. Unmatched junction bases numbered 8, after V lost 4 bases and J lost 6 bases. The CDR3 DNA is TGTGCCAGCAGCTCGGGGGGGTCCAAAGTCGAGCAGTACTTC. It is translated as CASSSGGSKVEQYF. Supplemented by reference TRBV7-2 and TRBJ2-7, the full variable domain reads GAGVSQSPSNKVTEKGKDVELRCDPISGHTALYWYRQSLGQGLEFLIYFQGNSAPDKSGLPSDRFSAERTGGSVSTLTIQRTQQEDSAVYLCASSSGGSKVEQYFGPGTRLTVT.

This clonotype was seen just once. The germline gene is not matched at one end of the junction; a read error may be the cause. V gene TRBV6-4 combines with J gene TRBJ2-5; 8 bases are a match to TRBD2. The CDR3 extends over 17 amino acids. The germline gives CDR1 MRHNA, CDR2 SNTAGT. The CDR3 nucleotides read TGTGCCAGCAGTTACTCACTCCGGGGGGGGATGATGGAGACCCAGTACTTC. Its protein is CASSYSLRGGMMETQYF.

This chain joins TRBV11-2 and TRBJ2-7; D might be TRBD2 (6 bases). This CDR3 has 15 amino acids. With 3 bases removed from V and 0 bases from J, the gap between germline ends came to 12 bases. Germline V gene lookup returns CDR1 SGHAT and CDR2 FQNNGV. In DNA form, the CDR3 reads TGTGCCAGCAGCTTCCGGGACTCTGACTCCTACGAGCAGTACTTC. It codes for CASSFRDSDSYEQYF. The whole variable domain, remainder taken from reference TRBV11-2 and TRBJ2-7, is EAGVAQSPRYKIIEKRQSVAFWCNPISGHATLYWYQQILGQGPKLLIQFQNNGVVDDSQLPKDRFSAERLKGVDSTLKIQPAKLEDSAVYLCASSFRDSDSYEQYFGPGTRLTVT.

The V and J genes are TRBV10-3 and TRBJ2-5; TRBD1 matches 10 bases. The V gene end was trimmed by 6 bases and the J gene end by 5 bases; junction bases not matched to a gene: 6. The CDR3 consists of 14 residues. The germline CDR1 and CDR2 sequences are ENHRY and SYGVKD. CDR3 bases: TGTGCCATCAGAGGACAGGGGGGAGTGGAGACCCAGTACTTC. This encodes CAIRGQGGVETQYF.

This clonotype was counted many times. The rearrangement links TRBV20-1 to TRBJ1-1; possibly TRBD1 for D (5 bases). CDR1 and CDR2 (germline): DFQATT, SNEGSKA (reference sequence). The CDR3 covers 15 residues. Trimming stripped 6 bases from V and 1 base from J, with 18 bases between. For the CDR3, the DNA is TGCAGTGCCCCCGATCGGTTTGGGGGGAACACTGAAGCTTTCTTT. It yields the protein CSAPDRFGGNTEAFF.

The V call is TRBV20-1, the J call TRBJ1-3; D may be TRBD1 (5 bases). This CDR3 has 14 amino acids. Trimming stripped 6 bases from V and 0 bases from J, with 12 bases between. In germline, CDR1 is DFQATT, CDR2 SNEGSKA (reference sequence). CDR3 DNA sequence: TGCAGTGCCCTACCGACAGCCTCTGGAAACACCATATATTTT. This translates into CSALPTASGNTIYF.

In its sample, this clonotype was seen many times. V gene TRBV29-1 combines with J gene TRBJ2-7; a possible D gene is TRBD1 (6 bases). Germline V CDR1 and CDR2: SQVTM, ANQGSEA. V was clipped by 3 bases and J by 2 bases, with 17 bases between them. The length of the CDR3 is 15 residues. The CDR3: CSVDGPGATAYEQYF. The DNA for the CDR3 is TGCAGCGTTGACGGGCCAGGGGCCACGGCCTACGAGCAGTACTTC.

This clonotype was recorded at least ten times. The chain joins TRBV15 to TRBJ2-5; D tentatively fits TRBD1 or TRBD2 (5 bases each). V lost 5 bases, J lost 5 bases, and 18 bases lay in between. The CDR3 totals 15 residues. Germline-derived CDR1 and CDR2 are LNHNV and YYDKDF (reference sequence). This chain's CDR3 is CATSSGPGNLETQYF. Written as DNA, the CDR3 is TGTGCCACCAGCTCGGGACCGGGAAATTTGGAGACCCAGTACTTC.

The chain recombines TRBV10-3 with TRBJ1-5; 10 bases match TRBD1. This CDR3 has 14 residues. J was trimmed by 5 bases and V by 6 bases; bases with no gene match: 4. The germline V gene has CDR1 ENHRY and CDR2 SYGVKD. The chain's CDR3 is CAISDGTGDQPQHF. The CDR3 DNA is TGTGCCATCAGCGACGGGACAGGGGATCAGCCCCAGCATTTT.

V and J are TRBV12-3 or TRBV12-4 and TRBJ1-1; D uncertain. V lost 4 bases and J 1 base, leaving 7 bases between the germline ends. The CDR3 runs 13 residues. The CDR3 DNA sequence: TGTGCCAGCAGTTGGCCGGGGAACACTGAAGCTTTCTTT. This encodes CASSWPGNTEAFF.

The chain joins TRBV10-3 to TRBJ2-7; 10 nucleotides align to TRBD2. Germline V gene data show CDR1 as ENHRY and CDR2 as SYGVKD. The V and J ends lost 7 bases and 3 bases, in that order; junction bases with no gene match: 3. The CDR3 consists of 13 residues. The CDR3 protein is CAITPSGSYEQYF. DNA of the CDR3: TGTGCCATCACCCCTAGCGGGAGCTACGAGCAGTACTTC.

This clonotype has more than one count but fewer than ten. The chain recombines TRBV24-1 with TRBJ2-2, with 7 bases fitting TRBD1. The CDR3 covers 14 residues. Germline loops: CDR1 KGHDR, CDR2 SFDVKD. V lost 10 bases to trimming and J lost 3 bases; unmatched junction nucleotides: 7. This CDR3 is CATKQGPYTGELFF. In DNA, the CDR3 is TGTGCCACAAAACAGGGGCCCTACACCGGGGAGCTGTTTTTT.

As for this clonotype: A read error may account for a junction end that differs from germline. The rearrangement uses TRBV4-1 and TRBJ1-2, with D possibly being TRBD1 (5 bases). The CDR3 consists of 13 residues. From germline, CDR1 is MGHRA and CDR2 YSYEKL. CDR3 protein: CASSEFGGNGYTF. The CDR3 region has the DNA TGTGCCAGCAGCGAATTTGGGGGGAATGGCTACACCTTC.

V is TRBV19 and J is TRBJ1-5; TRBD1 matches at 11 bases. With V trimmed by 6 bases and J by 2 bases, 6 bases remained unmatched. The CDR3 consists of 16 residues. The germline CDR1 and CDR2 sequences are LNHDA and SQIVND (reference sequence). In nucleotides, the CDR3 is TGTGCCAGTAGGAGGGACAGGGGGATCGGCAATCAGCCCCAGCATTTT. As protein: CASRRDRGIGNQPQHF. Full variable domain (missing parts from reference TRBV19 and TRBJ1-5): DGGITQSPKYLFRKEGQNVTLSCEQNLNHDAMYWYRQDPGQGLRLIYYSQIVNDFQKGDIAEGYSVSREKKESFPLTVTSAQKNPTAFYLCASRRDRGIGNQPQHFGDGTRLSIL.